Listed below are T cell receptor beta chains from one sample, sequenced in a study of T cells in Graves' hyperthyroidism and ophthalmopathy. MiXCR was run by TCRdb on the multiplex PCR reads, yielding one entry per CDR3 protein. Among around 300,000 distinct CDR3 sequences, roughly an eighth were seen once, and the ten largest hold 7% to 9.5%. The sample comprised blood. Source of these receptors: a woman aged 40 to 50 with Graves' hyperthyroidism. Both conserved end residues are part of each CDR3. Fields, in order: V gene, J gene, clone size, D gene, CDR3 protein, CDR3 DNA. D genes are given only for firm matches. Not all rows give a size; the values are once, few, many and, for expanded clones, a class.

TRBV28	TRBJ1-5	many	TRBD1	CASSLWGQLSNQPQHF	TGTGCCAGCAGTCTATGGGGACAGTTGTCTAATCAGCCCCAGCATTTT
TRBV15	TRBJ2-3	many	NA	CATSRVPLPTKRRDTQYF	TGTGCCACCAGCAGAGTTCCCCTCCCGACTAAACGGAGGGATACGCAGTATTTT
TRBV6-1	TRBJ1-1	many	NA	CASSEGGWAEAFF	TGTGCCAGCAGTGAAGGTGGTTGGGCTGAAGCTTTCTTT
TRBV5-1	TRBJ2-7	few	TRBD1	CASSDGTAYEQYF	TGCGCCAGCAGCGACGGGACAGCCTACGAGCAGTACTTC
TRBV5-1	TRBJ2-1	few	TRBD2	CASSLIAGGNEQFF	TGCGCCAGCAGCCTAATAGCGGGAGGGAATGAGCAGTTCTTC
TRBV12-3/TRBV12-4	TRBJ2-7	many	NA	CASRPGTYSSYEQYF	TGTGCCAGCAGACCCGGGACGTACAGCTCCTACGAGCAGTACTTC
TRBV5-1	TRBJ2-1	many	NA	CASSYGLLYNEQFF	TGCGCCAGCAGTTATGGACTCCTCTACAATGAGCAGTTCTTC
TRBV20-1	TRBJ2-7	many	TRBD2	CSAPRSSGRPYEQYF	TGCAGTGCCCCGAGATCGAGCGGGAGGCCCTACGAGCAGTACTTC
TRBV5-4	TRBJ1-1	NA	NA	CASSWGGEAFF	TGTGCCAGCAGCTGGGGAGGTGAAGCTTTCTTT
TRBV2	TRBJ1-6	many	NA	CASSVGYNSPLHF	TGTGCCAGCAGTGTGGGATATAATTCACCCCTCCACTTT
TRBV7-2	TRBJ2-5	many	TRBD1	CASSSGQGPQETQYF	TGTGCCAGCAGCTCCGGACAGGGGCCCCAAGAGACCCAGTACTTC
TRBV20-1	TRBJ2-2	NA	TRBD1	CSARFQGAWTGELFF	TGCAGTGCTAGGTTTCAGGGGGCGTGGACCGGGGAGCTGTTTTTT
TRBV5-5	TRBJ2-7	few	NA	CASSPFLSVHEQYF	TGTGCCAGCAGCCCATTCTTATCCGTCCACGAGCAGTACTTC
TRBV15	TRBJ1-3	many	NA	CATREGGSGNTIYF	TGTGCCACCAGAGAAGGGGGCTCTGGAAACACCATATATTTT
TRBV10-3	TRBJ1-2	few	NA	CAISGSGGGTSGYTF	TGTGCCATCAGTGGGTCCGGAGGGGGAACGTCTGGCTACACCTTC
TRBV20-1	TRBJ2-2	many	NA	CSARDSAGTWDGELFF	TGCAGTGCTAGAGATAGCGCGGGAACCTGGGACGGGGAGCTGTTTTTT
TRBV20-1	TRBJ2-5	few	NA	CSAITAETQHF	TGCAGTGCTATCACCGCGGAGACCCAGCACTTC
TRBV28	TRBJ1-2	many	NA	CASSLFNYGYTF	TGTGCCAGCAGTTTATTTAACTATGGCTACACCTTC
TRBV2	TRBJ2-2	NA	TRBD1	CASNPGQGWSGELFF	TGTGCCAGCAACCCCGGACAGGGGTGGTCCGGGGAGCTGTTTTTT
TRBV12-3/TRBV12-4	TRBJ1-5	medium-sized	TRBD1	CASRGGTDSNQPQHF	TGTGCCAGCAGGGGGGGGACAGACAGCAATCAGCCCCAGCATTTT
TRBV11-3	TRBJ1-1	many	NA	CASSRRKLNTEAFF	TGTGCCAGCAGCCGACGGAAACTGAACACTGAAGCTTTCTTT
TRBV30	TRBJ2-3	many	NA	CAWSVQRAGTQYF	TGTGCCTGGAGTGTACAACGGGCCGGCACGCAGTATTTT
TRBV11-2	TRBJ2-4	few	NA	CASSLAPGQAGLRYF	TGTGCCAGCAGCTTAGCACCCGGGCAGGCGGGATTACGGTACTTC
TRBV3-1	TRBJ2-2	many	TRBD2	CATTSKREGITGELFF	TGTGCCACCACCTCTAAGCGGGAGGGAATCACCGGGGAGCTGTTTTTT
TRBV28	TRBJ2-2	few	NA	CASSFPLSYTGELFF	TGTGCCAGCAGTTTTCCCCTTTCTTACACCGGGGAGCTGTTTTTT
TRBV9	TRBJ2-3	NA	NA	CASSPWVAEYTDTQYF	TGTGCCAGCAGCCCCTGGGTTGCGGAGTACACAGATACGCAGTATTTT
TRBV12-3/TRBV12-4	TRBJ2-2	few	TRBD2	CASRRTSGRPGELFF	TGTGCCAGCAGACGGACTAGCGGGAGACCCGGGGAGCTGTTTTTT
TRBV19	TRBJ2-1	many	NA	CASSIGLGQLYNEQFF	TGTGCCAGTAGTATAGGTTTAGGACAGCTCTACAATGAGCAGTTCTTC
TRBV6-1	TRBJ2-7	few	NA	CASSVWEGDGEQYF	TGTGCCAGCAGTGTGTGGGAGGGGGACGGCGAGCAGTACTTC
TRBV7-3	TRBJ2-1	NA	TRBD2	CASSLNPLAGANEQFF	TGTGCCAGCAGCTTAAACCCTCTAGCGGGAGCAAATGAGCAGTTCTTC
TRBV10-3	TRBJ2-2	NA	NA	CAISELPGTGELFF	TGTGCCATCAGTGAGTTGCCAGGGACCGGGGAGCTGTTTTTT
TRBV28	TRBJ1-5	many	TRBD1	CASRVSGQIPKYSNQPQHF	TGTGCCAGCCGAGTTTCGGGACAGATTCCTAAATATAGCAATCAGCCCCAGCATTTT
TRBV9	TRBJ2-5	many	TRBD2	CASSTGLAEETQYF	TGTGCCAGCAGCACAGGACTAGCGGAAGAGACCCAGTACTTC
TRBV12-3/TRBV12-4	TRBJ1-4	NA	NA	CASSGGDRSYEKLFF	TGTGCCAGCAGTGGCGGTGACAGGTCGTATGAAAAACTGTTTTTT
TRBV11-3	TRBJ2-1	many	NA	CASSLGAGFHEQFF	TGTGCCAGCAGCTTAGGCGCGGGATTCCATGAGCAGTTCTTC
TRBV2	TRBJ2-3	many	NA	CASSERHTDTQYF	TGTGCCAGCAGTGAGAGGCACACAGATACGCAGTATTTT
TRBV20-1	TRBJ1-1	many	TRBD1	CSAREPDREGTEAFF	TGCAGTGCTAGAGAGCCGGACAGGGAGGGCACTGAAGCTTTCTTT
TRBV2	TRBJ2-7	many	NA	CASSEGVVSSSYEQYF	TGTGCCAGCAGTGAAGGGGTAGTTTCGAGCTCCTACGAGCAGTACTTC
TRBV7-2	TRBJ1-4	many	NA	CASSLGSSNNEKLFF	TGTGCCAGCAGCTTAGGAAGCAGTAATAATGAAAAACTGTTTTTT
TRBV12-3/TRBV12-4	TRBJ1-3	NA	TRBD1	CASSSRTGGYGNTIYF	TGTGCCAGCAGTTCTCGGACAGGGGGGTATGGAAACACCATATATTTT
TRBV6-1	TRBJ1-5	NA	NA	CASNGLSNQPQHF	TGTGCCAGCAACGGACTTAGCAATCAGCCCCAGCATTTT
TRBV12-3/TRBV12-4	TRBJ1-5	few	NA	CASSPYSIRDGNQPQHF	TGTGCCAGCTCACCATATTCAATCAGAGACGGCAATCAGCCCCAGCATTTT